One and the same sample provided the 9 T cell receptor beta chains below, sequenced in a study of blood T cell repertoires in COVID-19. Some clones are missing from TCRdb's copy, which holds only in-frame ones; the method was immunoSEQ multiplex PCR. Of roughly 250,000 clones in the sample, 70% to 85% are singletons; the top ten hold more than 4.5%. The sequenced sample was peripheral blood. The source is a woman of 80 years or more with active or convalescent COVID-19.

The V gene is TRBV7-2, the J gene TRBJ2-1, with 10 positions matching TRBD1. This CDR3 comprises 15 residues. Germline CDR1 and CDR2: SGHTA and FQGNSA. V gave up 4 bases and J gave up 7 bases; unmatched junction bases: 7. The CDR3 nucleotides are TGTGCCAGCAGCTCCCGGGACAGGGGTTTGAATGAGCAGTTCTTC. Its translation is CASSSRDRGLNEQFF. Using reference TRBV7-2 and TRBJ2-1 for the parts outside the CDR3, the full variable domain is GAGVSQSPSNKVTEKGKDVELRCDPISGHTALYWYRQSLGQGLEFLIYFQGNSAPDKSGLPSDRFSAERTGGSVSTLTIQRTQQEDSAVYLCASSSRDRGLNEQFFGPGTRLTVL.

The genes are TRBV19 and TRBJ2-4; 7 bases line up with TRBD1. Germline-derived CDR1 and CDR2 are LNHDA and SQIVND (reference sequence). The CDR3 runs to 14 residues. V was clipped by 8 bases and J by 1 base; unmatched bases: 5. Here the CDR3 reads CASAKQGAKNIQYF. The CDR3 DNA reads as TGTGCCAGTGCGAAACAGGGGGCCAAAAACATTCAGTACTTC.

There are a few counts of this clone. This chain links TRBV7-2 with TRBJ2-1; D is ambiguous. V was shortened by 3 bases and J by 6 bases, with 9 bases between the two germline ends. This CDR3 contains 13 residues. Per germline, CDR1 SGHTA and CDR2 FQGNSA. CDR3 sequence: CASSFVAGNEQFF. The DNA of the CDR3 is TGTGCCAGCAGCTTCGTAGCCGGCAATGAGCAGTTCTTC. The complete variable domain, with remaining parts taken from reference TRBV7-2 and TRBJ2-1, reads GAGVSQSPSNKVTEKGKDVELRCDPISGHTALYWYRQSLGQGLEFLIYFQGNSAPDKSGLPSDRFSAERTGGSVSTLTIQRTQQEDSAVYLCASSFVAGNEQFFGPGTRLTVL.

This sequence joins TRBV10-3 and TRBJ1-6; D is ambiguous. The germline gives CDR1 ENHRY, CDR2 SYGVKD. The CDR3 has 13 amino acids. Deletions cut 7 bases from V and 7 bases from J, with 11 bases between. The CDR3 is CAITGNLNSPLHF. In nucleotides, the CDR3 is TGTGCCATCACCGGGAATTTGAATTCACCCCTCCACTTT.

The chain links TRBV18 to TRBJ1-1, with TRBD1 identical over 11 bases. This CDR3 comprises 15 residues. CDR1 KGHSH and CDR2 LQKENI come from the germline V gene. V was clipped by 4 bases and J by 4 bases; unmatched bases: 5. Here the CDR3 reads CASSQSGTGGTEAFF. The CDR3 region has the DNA TGTGCCAGCTCACAAAGCGGGACAGGGGGCACTGAAGCTTTCTTT. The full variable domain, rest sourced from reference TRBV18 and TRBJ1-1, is NAGVMQNPRHLVRRRGQEARLRCSPMKGHSHVYWYRQLPEEGLKFMVYLQKENIIDESGMPKERFSAEFPKEGPSILRIQQVVRGDSAAYFCASSQSGTGGTEAFFGQGTRLTVV.

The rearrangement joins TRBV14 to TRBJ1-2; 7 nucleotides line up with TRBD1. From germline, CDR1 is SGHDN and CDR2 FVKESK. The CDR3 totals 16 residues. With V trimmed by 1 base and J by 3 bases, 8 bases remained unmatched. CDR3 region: CASSQVTGVGYYGYTF. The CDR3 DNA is TGTGCCAGCAGCCAAGTAACAGGGGTGGGGTACTATGGCTACACCTTC.

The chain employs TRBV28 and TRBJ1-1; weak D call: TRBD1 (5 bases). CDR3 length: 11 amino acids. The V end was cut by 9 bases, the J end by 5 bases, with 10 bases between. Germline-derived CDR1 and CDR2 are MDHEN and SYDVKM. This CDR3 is CASWGGTEAFF. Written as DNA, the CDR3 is TGTGCCAGTTGGGGGGGAACTGAAGCTTTCTTT.

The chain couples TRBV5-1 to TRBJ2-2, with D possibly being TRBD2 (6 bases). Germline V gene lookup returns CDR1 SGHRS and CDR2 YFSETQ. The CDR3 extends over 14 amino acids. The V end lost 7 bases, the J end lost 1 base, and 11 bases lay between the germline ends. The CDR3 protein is CASHSGGNTGELFF. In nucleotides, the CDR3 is TGCGCCAGCCACTCCGGGGGGAACACCGGGGAGCTGTTTTTT.

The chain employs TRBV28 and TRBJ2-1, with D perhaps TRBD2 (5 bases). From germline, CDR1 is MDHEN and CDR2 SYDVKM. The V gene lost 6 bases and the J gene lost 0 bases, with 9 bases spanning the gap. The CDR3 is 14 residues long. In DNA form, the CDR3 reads TGTGCCAGCAGGGCGGGCCTCTCCTACAATGAGCAGTTCTTC. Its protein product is CASRAGLSYNEQFF.